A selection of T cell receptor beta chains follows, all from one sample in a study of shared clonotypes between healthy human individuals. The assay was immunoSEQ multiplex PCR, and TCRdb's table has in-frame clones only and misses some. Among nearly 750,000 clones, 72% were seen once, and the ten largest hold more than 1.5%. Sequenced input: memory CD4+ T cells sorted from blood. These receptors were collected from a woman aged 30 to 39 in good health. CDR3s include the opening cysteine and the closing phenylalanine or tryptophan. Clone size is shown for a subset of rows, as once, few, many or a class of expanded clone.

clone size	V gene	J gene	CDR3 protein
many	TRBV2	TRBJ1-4	CASSLAGGGEKLFF
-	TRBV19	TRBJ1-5	CASSITDSNQPQHF
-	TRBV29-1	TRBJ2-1	CSVGPTFAQFF
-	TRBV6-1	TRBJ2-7	CASSGRDTAYEQYF
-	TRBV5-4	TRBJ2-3	CASSIAIGATDTQYF
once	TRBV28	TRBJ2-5	CASSLVQTQETQYF
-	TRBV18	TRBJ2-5	CASSPSREETQYF
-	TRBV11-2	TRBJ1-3	CASSLGTAGNTIYF
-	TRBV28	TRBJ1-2	CASSLGQVFYGYTF
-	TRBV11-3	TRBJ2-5	CASSRTKYETQYF
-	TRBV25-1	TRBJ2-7	CASRDSGTGIDEQYF
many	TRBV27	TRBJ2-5	CASSLWEDGTQYF
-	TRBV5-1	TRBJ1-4	CASSLGDRDNEKLFF
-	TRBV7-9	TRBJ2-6	CASSLALSQSGANVLTF
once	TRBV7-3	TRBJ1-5	CASSLDPRDLLHF
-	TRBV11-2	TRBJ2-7	CASHRGFGEQYF
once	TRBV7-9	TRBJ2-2	CASSPGLHTGELFF
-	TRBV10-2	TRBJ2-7	CASSGLSGEPREQYF
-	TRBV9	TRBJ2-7	CASSVHDRGSYEQYF
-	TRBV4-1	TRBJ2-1	CASSTSRDRGSGEQFF
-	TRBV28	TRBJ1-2	CASSLLLGDGYTF
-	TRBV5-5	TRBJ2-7	CASSFRDRAPGQYF
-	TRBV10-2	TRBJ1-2	CASTRQERGYGYTF
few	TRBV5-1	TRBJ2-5	CASSPGTQQETQYF
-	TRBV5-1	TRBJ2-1	CASSLLGQGYNEQFF
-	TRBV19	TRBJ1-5	CASSTRTGSGAQPQHF
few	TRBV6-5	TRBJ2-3	CASSYTRSGRTDTQYF
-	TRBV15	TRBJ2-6	CATSRESSGANVLTF
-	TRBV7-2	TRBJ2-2	CASSPQGLAGTGELFF
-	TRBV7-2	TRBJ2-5	CASSVQASVETQYF
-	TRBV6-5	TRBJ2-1	CASSDGYEQFF
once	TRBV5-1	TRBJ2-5	CASSLGHLGGQETQYF
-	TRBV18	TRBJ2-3	CASSPETSGSRADTQYF
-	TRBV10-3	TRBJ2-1	CATKSGGSYNEQFF
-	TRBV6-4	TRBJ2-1	CASSLAEYNEQFF
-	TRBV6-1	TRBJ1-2	CASSEGGPTGYTF
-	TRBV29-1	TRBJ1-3	CSVTGAGNTIYF
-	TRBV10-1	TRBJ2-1	CASSDPDRAHEQFF
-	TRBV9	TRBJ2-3	CASSSGSGRGTDTQYF
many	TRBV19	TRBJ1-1	CASSINGGEYEAFF
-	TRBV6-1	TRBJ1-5	CASSELLGNQPQHF
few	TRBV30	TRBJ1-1	CAWKYLGGPEAFF
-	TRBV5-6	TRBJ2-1	CASGMLYRGKDEQFF
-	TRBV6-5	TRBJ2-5	CASSLSSGTQETQYF
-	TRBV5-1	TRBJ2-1	CASSVGVGTSYNEQFF
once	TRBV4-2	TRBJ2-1	CASSQDLGGIKYNEQFF
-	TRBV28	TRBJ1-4	CATRKVNEKLFF
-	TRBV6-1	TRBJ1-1	CASKALTGGVTEAFF
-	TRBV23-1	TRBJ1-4	CARRGQGGEKLFF
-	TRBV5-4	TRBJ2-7	CASSLGGDLTSYEQYF
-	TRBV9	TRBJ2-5	CASSARTAQETQYF
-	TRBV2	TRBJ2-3	CATGQIQGAFGTQYF